There are a few counts of the clone carrying this T cell receptor beta chain. Its antigen is still unknown. TCRdb passed the RT-PCR reads through MiXCR, listing each CDR3 protein once. This table has about 620,000 distinct CDR3 sequences, 11% appearing once. This sample was taken from a study of response to subunit inactivated influenza vaccine. Study findings and constraints: Each seasonal flu vaccination may recruit only limited new T cells, authors suggested.

This same sample was also part of a study on T cells expressing NK-cell markers. That source adds: The cDNA for TCR beta came from 5'RACE template switching with UMIs. Among CD8+ T cells from 5 to 7 donors, dominant NKG2C+ clonotypes accounted for roughly 1.0-8%.

Sequenced material: PBMCs from blood, taken on the day of vaccination. The TCR comes from a man in his forties or fifties who received an inactivated influenza vaccine.

CDR3 protein: CASSGYWQGEQFF. CDR3 coding DNA: TGTGCCAGCAGTGGGTACTGGCAGGGTGAGCAGTTCTTC. V gene TRBV2 combines with J gene TRBJ2-1; D is perhaps TRBD1 (5 bases). CDR3 size: 13 residues. Germline-derived CDR1 and CDR2 are SNHLY and FYNNEI. V was clipped by 4 bases and J by 9 bases, with 13 bases between them. Full variable domain (rest looked up from reference TRBV2 and TRBJ2-1): EPEVTQTPSHQVTQMGQEVILRCVPISNHLYFYWYRQILGQKVEFLVSFYNNEISEKSEIFDDQFSVERPDGSNFTLKIRSTKLEDSAMYFCASSGYWQGEQFFGPGTRLTVL.